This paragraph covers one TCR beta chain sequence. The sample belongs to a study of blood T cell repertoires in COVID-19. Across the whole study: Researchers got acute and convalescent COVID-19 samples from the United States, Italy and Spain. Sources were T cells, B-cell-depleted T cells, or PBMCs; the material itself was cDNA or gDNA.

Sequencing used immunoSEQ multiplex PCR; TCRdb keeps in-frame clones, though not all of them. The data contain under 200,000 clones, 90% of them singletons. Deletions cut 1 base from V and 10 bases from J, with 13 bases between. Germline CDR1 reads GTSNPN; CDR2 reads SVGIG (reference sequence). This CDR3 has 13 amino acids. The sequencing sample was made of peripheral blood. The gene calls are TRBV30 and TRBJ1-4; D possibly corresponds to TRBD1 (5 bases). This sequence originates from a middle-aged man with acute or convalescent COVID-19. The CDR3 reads CAWSATGWRKLFF. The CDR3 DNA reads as TGTGCCTGGAGTGCAACAGGATGGAGAAAACTGTTTTTT. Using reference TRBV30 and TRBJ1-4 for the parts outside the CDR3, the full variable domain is SQTIHQWPATLVQPVGSPLSLECTVEGTSNPNLYWYRQAAGRGLQLLFYSVGIGQISSEVPQNLSASRPQDRQFILSSKKLLLSDSGFYLCAWSATGWRKLFFGSGTQLSVL.